This is a list of T cell receptor beta chains from one sample in a study of identical twins. TCRdb independently ran MiXCR on the 5' RACE reads; one entry per CDR3 protein. The sample includes approximately 690,000 distinct CDR3 sequences, approximately 6.1% of them seen just once. Sequencing was carried out using naive T cells sorted from blood. The receptors derive from a man aged 18 to 35 in good health. The CDR3 runs from the conserved cysteine through the conserved F or W. A D gene is named only where the DNA matches it firmly. Some rows mark clone size as missing; the rest say once, few, many or name a class of expanded clone.

d_gene	abundance	v_gene	len	j_gene	CDR3aa	CDR3nt
.	many	TRBV20-1	15	TRBJ2-1	CSATRLDASYNEQFF	TGCAGTGCTACCCGACTAGACGCGTCCTACAATGAGCAGTTCTTC
TRBD1	few	TRBV5-1	15	TRBJ2-2	CASSGHGRGPGELFF	TGCGCCAGCAGCGGACACGGCAGGGGGCCCGGGGAGCTGTTTTTT
TRBD1	many	TRBV6-5	12	TRBJ1-2	CASARGPYGYTF	TGTGCCAGCGCGAGGGGGCCCTATGGCTACACCTTC
.	.	TRBV29-1	15	TRBJ1-1	CSVALYLGPNTEAFF	TGCAGCGTAGCTCTTTACCTTGGACCGAACACTGAAGCTTTCTTT
.	few	TRBV20-1	15	TRBJ2-2	CSARLRPASSGELFF	TGCAGTGCCAGATTGAGACCGGCCTCTTCCGGGGAGCTGTTTTTT
.	many	TRBV24-1	12	TRBJ2-1	CATSDLRLEQFF	TGTGCCACCAGTGATTTGCGGCTTGAGCAGTTCTTC
TRBD2	few	TRBV10-3	15	TRBJ2-1	CAISAPGGRANEQFF	TGTGCCATCAGTGCCCCTGGGGGGAGGGCCAATGAGCAGTTCTTC
TRBD2	many	TRBV11-2	18	TRBJ2-1	CASSRGISGSFSYNEQFF	TGTGCCAGCAGCCGTGGAATTAGCGGGAGCTTCTCCTACAATGAGCAGTTCTTC
.	few	TRBV6-1	16	TRBJ2-3	CASTGWDLTSTDTQYF	TGTGCCAGCACCGGTTGGGACCTAACTAGCACAGATACGCAGTATTTT
TRBD1	few	TRBV3-1	20	TRBJ1-5	CASSHPKVGQGLESNQPQHF	TGTGCCAGCAGCCACCCCAAAGTAGGACAGGGGCTAGAGAGCAATCAGCCCCAGCATTTT
.	.	TRBV7-2	15	TRBJ1-2	CASSLDGASYYGYTF	TGTGCCAGCAGCTTAGATGGGGCTTCTTACTATGGCTACACCTTC
TRBD1	many	TRBV28	15	TRBJ2-7	CASTRTGDGSYEQYF	TGTGCCAGCACCCGGACAGGGGACGGATCCTACGAGCAGTACTTC
TRBD1	.	TRBV5-4	14	TRBJ2-2	CATKTGGDTGELFF	TGTGCCACCAAAACAGGGGGAGACACCGGGGAGCTGTTTTTT
.	many	TRBV6-4	12	TRBJ2-1	CASTNSGNEQFF	TGTGCCAGCACCAATAGCGGCAATGAGCAGTTCTTC
.	many	TRBV6-1	15	TRBJ2-7	CASKNRGRDSYEQYF	TGTGCCAGCAAAAACAGGGGGAGGGACTCCTACGAGCAGTACTTC
.	.	TRBV10-3	12	TRBJ2-2	CAILRTTGELFF	TGTGCCATCTTAAGAACTACCGGGGAGCTGTTTTTT
TRBD1	.	TRBV19	16	TRBJ2-1	CASSTPRQGRGNEQFF	TGTGCCAGTAGTACCCCCCGACAGGGTCGGGGCAATGAGCAGTTCTTC
TRBD1	many	TRBV7-2	16	TRBJ1-4	CASSLRQGTTNEKLFF	TGTGCCAGCAGCCTACGACAGGGTACAACTAATGAAAAACTGTTTTTT
TRBD1	many	TRBV28	15	TRBJ2-3	CASSTWTGSTDTQYF	TGTGCCAGCAGTACTTGGACAGGGAGTACAGATACGCAGTATTTT
.	.	TRBV20-1	14	TRBJ1-3	CSARLSPSGNTIYF	TGCAGTGCTAGATTATCGCCGTCTGGAAACACCATATATTTT
TRBD2	.	TRBV4-2	16	TRBJ2-1	CASSQPSGRAENEQFF	TGTGCCAGCAGCCAGCCAAGCGGGAGGGCCGAGAATGAGCAGTTCTTC
.	few	TRBV19	16	TRBJ2-6	CASTSPGDSGANVLTF	TGTGCCAGTACCTCCCCGGGCGACTCTGGGGCCAACGTCCTGACTTTC
TRBD1	.	TRBV12-3/TRBV12-4	13	TRBJ1-5	CASGEDRDQPQHF	TGTGCCAGCGGTGAGGACAGGGACCAGCCCCAGCATTTT
.	.	TRBV27	14	TRBJ2-3	CASSRRAESDTQYF	TGTGCCAGCAGTCGGAGGGCGGAATCAGATACGCAGTATTTT
.	few	TRBV9	15	TRBJ2-3	CASSVQGSLADTQYF	TGTGCCAGCAGCGTACAGGGGAGTTTGGCAGATACGCAGTATTTT
.	many	TRBV5-1	14	TRBJ1-1	CASSLGTGDTEAFF	TGCGCCAGCAGCTTGGGAACAGGAGACACTGAAGCTTTCTTT
TRBD2	few	TRBV12-3/TRBV12-4	15	TRBJ2-1	CASRTTSGIGGEQFF	TGTGCCAGCAGGACGACTAGCGGGATAGGTGGAGAGCAGTTCTTC
TRBD1	.	TRBV12-3/TRBV12-4	15	TRBJ1-2	CASSLVRGGFYGYTF	TGTGCCAGCAGTTTAGTCAGGGGGGGGTTTTATGGCTACACCTTC
.	many	TRBV25-1	14	TRBJ1-6	CASSGDTANSPLHF	TGTGCCAGCAGTGGGGATACGGCCAATTCACCCCTCCACTTT
.	many	TRBV5-6	14	TRBJ2-5	CASSLVGLEETQYF	TGTGCCAGCAGCTTGGTCGGGTTGGAGGAGACCCAGTACTTC
TRBD2	many	TRBV5-5	16	TRBJ2-1	CASSFRPTSGVREQFF	TGTGCCAGCAGCTTCCGTCCGACTAGCGGAGTCCGGGAGCAGTTCTTC